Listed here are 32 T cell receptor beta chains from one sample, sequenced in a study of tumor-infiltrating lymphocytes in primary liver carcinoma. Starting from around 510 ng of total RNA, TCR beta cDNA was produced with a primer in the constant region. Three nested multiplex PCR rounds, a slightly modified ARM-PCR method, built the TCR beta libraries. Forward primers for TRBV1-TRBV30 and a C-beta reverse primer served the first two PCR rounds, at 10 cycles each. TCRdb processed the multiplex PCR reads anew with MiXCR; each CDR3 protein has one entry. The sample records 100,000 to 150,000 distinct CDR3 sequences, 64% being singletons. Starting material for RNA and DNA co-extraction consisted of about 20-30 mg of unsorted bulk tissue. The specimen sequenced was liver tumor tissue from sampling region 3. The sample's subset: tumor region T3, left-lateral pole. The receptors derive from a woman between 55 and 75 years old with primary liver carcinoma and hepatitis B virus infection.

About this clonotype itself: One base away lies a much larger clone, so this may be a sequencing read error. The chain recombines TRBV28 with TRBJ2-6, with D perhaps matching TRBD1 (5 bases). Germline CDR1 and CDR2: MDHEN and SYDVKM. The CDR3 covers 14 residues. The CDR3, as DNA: TGTGCCAGCACCCCATTCTCTGGGGCCAACGTCCTGTCTTTC. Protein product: CASTPFSGANVLSF.

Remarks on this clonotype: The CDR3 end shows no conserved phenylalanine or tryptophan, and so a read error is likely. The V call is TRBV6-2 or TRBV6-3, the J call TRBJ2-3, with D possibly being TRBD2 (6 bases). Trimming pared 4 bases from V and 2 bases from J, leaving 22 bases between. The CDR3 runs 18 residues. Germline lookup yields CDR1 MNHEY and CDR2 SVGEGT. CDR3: CASSCRDLQASFTDTQYS. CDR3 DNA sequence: TGTGCCAGCAGTTGCCGGGACTTACAAGCGTCCTTCACAGATACGCAGTATTCT.

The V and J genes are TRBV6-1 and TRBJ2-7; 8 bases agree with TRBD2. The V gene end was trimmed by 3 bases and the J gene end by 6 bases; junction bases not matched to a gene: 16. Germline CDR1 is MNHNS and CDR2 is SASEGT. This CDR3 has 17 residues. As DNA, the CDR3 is TGTGCCAGCAGTGAGATGGCCGGGGGGGAGTTCTTGTGCGAGCAGTACTTC. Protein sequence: CASSEMAGGEFLCEQYF.

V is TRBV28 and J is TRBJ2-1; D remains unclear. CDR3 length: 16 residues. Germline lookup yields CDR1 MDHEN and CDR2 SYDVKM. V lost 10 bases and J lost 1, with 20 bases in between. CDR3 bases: TGTGCCAACAGCTCCCTCAGGAACAGATCCTACAATGAGCAGTTCTTC. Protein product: CANSSLRNRSYNEQFF.

The CDR3 DNA reads TGCAGCGTGCGGACCGGACGCAGCAATGAGCAGTTCTTC. Translated: CSVRTGRSNEQFF. The V call is TRBV29-1, the J call TRBJ2-1; D uncertain. CDR1 SQVTM and CDR2 ANQGSEA come from the germline V gene. Trimming took off 6 bases at V and 6 bases at J, with 15 bases between the two ends. The CDR3 runs to 13 residues.

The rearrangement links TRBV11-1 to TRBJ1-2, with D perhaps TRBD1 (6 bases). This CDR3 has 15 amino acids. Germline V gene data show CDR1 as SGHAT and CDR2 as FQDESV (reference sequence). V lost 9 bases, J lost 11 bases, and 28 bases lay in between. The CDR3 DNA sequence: TGTGCCAGGAGCCCGGGACAAGGAAATAACTACGGGTACACCTTC. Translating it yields CARSPGQGNNYGYTF. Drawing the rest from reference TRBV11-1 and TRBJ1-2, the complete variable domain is EAEVAQSPRYKITEKSQAVAFWCDPISGHATLYWYRQILGQGPELLVQFQDESVVDDSQLPKDRFSAERLKGVDSTLKIQPAELGDSAMYLCARSPGQGNNYGYTFGSGTRLTVV.

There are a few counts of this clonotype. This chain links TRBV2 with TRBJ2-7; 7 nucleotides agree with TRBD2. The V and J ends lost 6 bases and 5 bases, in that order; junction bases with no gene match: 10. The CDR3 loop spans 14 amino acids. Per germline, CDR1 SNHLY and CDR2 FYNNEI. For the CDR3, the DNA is TGTGCCAGCAGACTGAGGACTAGAGGGGACGAGCAGTACTTC. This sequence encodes CASRLRTRGDEQYF. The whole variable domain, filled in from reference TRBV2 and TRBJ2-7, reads EPEVTQTPSHQVTQMGQEVILRCVPISNHLYFYWYRQILGQKVEFLVSFYNNEISEKSEIFDDQFSVERPDGSNFTLKIRSTKLEDSAMYFCASRLRTRGDEQYFGPGTRLTVT.

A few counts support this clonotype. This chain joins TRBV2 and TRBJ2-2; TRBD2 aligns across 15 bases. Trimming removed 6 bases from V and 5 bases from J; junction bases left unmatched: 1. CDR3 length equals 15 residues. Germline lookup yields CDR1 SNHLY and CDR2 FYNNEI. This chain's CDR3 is CASRGLAGGTGELFF. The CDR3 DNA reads TGTGCCAGCAGGGGACTAGCGGGAGGTACCGGGGAGCTGTTTTTT.

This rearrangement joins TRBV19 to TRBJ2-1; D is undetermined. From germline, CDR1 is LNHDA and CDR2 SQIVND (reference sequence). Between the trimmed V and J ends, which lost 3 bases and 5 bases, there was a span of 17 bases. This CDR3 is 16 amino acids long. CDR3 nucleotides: TGTGCCAGTAGTATGTATTCCCAAAGAGCCGACAATGAGCAGTTCTTC. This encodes CASSMYSQRADNEQFF.

In nucleotides, the CDR3 is TGCAGTGTCGTATCCGTGACTAGCCACAATGAGCAGTTCTTC. Translating gives CSVVSVTSHNEQFF. The chain uses TRBV29-1 and TRBJ2-1, with 7 nucleotides matching TRBD2. The V gene's germline CDR1 is SQVTM and CDR2 ANQGSEA. There are 14 residues in the CDR3.

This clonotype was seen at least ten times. CDR3 protein: CASSQDYKRGGYEQYF. Here the CDR3 DNA reads TGTGCCAGCAGCCAAGATTATAAGCGGGGGGGCTACGAGCAGTACTTC. This chain links TRBV4-2 with TRBJ2-7, with 10 bases aligning to TRBD2. This CDR3 spans 16 amino acids. Looked up from germline, CDR1 is LGHNA and CDR2 is YNFKEQ. V was clipped by 0 bases and J by 3 bases; unmatched bases: 5.

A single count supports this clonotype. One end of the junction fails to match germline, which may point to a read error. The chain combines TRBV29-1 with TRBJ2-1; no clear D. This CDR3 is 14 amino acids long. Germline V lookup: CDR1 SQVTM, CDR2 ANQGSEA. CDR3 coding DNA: TGCAACGTTGATGGATATCGAACGCACGAGGAGCAGTTCTTC. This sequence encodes CNVDGYRTHEEQFF.

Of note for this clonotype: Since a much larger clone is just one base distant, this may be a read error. As DNA, the CDR3 is TGCGCCAGCAGCAAACAGGGTAGCTCCCACAATGAGCAGTTCTTC. The encoded protein is CASSKQGSSHNEQFF. The chain joins TRBV5-1 to TRBJ2-1; D might be TRBD1 (6 bases). The CDR3 has 15 residues. In germline, CDR1 is SGHRS, CDR2 YFSETQ.

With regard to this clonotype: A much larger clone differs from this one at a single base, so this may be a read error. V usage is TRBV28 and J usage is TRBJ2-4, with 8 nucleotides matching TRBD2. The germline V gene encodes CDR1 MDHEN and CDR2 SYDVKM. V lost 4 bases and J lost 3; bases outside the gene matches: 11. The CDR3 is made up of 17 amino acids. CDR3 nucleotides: TGTGCCAGCAGTTCTCCAGGACTAGCCGTCAACAAAAACATTCAGTACTTC. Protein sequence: CASSSPGLAVNKNIQYF. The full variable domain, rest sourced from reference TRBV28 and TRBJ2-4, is DVKVTQSSRYLVKRTGEKVFLECVQDMDHENMFWYRQDPGLGLRLIYFSYDVKMKEKGDIPEGYSVSREKKERFSLILESASTNQTSMYLCASSSPGLAVNKNIQYFGAGTRLSVL.

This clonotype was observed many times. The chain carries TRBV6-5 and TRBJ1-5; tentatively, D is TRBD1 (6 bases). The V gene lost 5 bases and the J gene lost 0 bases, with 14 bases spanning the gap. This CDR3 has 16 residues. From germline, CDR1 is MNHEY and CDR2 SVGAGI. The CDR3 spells CASSLHGQYSNQPQHF. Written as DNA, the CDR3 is TGTGCCAGCAGTCTACATGGACAGTATAGCAATCAGCCCCAGCATTTT.

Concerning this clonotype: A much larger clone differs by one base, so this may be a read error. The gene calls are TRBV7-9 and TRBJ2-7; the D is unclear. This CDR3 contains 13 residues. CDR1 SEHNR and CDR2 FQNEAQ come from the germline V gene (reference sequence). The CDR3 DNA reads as TGTGCCAACAGCTTAGGATCGGTGGGCGAGCAGTACTTC. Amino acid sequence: CANSLGSVGEQYF. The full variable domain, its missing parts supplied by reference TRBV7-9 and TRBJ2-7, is DTGVSQNPRHKITKRGQNVTFRCDPISEHNRLYWYRQTLGQGPEFLTYFQNEAQLEKSRLLSDRFSAERPKGSFSTLEIQRTEQGDSAMYLCANSLGSVGEQYFGPGTRLTVT.

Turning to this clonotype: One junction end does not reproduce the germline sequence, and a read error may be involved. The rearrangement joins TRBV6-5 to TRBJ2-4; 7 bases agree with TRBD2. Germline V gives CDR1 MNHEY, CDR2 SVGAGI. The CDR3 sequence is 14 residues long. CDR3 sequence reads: CATREGRAKDIQYF. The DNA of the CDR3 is TGTGCCACCAGAGAAGGGAGGGCCAAAGACATTCAGTACTTC.

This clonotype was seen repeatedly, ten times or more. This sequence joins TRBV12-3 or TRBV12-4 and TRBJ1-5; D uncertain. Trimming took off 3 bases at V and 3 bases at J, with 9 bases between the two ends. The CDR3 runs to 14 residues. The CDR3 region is CASSFLGSNQPQHF. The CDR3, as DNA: TGTGCCAGCAGTTTTCTGGGTTCCAATCAGCCCCAGCATTTT.

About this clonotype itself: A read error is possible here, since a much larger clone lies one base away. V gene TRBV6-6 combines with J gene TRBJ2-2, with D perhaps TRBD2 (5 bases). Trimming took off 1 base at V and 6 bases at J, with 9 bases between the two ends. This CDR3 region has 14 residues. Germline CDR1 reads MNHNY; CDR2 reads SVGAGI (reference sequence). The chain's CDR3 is CASSYYRRSGELFF. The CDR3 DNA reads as TGTGCCAGCAGTTACTACCGGAGGTCCGGGGAGCTGTTTTTT.

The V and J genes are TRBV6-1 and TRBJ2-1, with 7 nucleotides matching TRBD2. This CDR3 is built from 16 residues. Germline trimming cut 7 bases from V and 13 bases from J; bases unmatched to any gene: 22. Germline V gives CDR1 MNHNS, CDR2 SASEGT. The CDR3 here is CASTSPGSGTGNYQFF. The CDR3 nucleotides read TGTGCCAGCACCTCCCCTGGGAGCGGGACGGGAAATTATCAGTTCTTC.

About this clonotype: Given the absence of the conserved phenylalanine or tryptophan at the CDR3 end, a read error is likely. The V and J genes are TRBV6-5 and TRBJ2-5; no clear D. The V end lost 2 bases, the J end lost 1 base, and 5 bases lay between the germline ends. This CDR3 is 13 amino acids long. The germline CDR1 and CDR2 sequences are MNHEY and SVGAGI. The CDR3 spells CASSYRLQETQYL. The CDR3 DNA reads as TGTGCCAGCAGTTACAGGCTCCAAGAGACCCAGTACTTA.

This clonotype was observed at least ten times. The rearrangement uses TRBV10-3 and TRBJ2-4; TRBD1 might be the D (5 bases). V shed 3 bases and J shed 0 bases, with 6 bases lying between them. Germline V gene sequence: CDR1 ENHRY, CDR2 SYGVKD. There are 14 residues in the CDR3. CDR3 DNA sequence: TGTGCCATCAGTGATGGGGCAGCCAAAAACATTCAGTACTTC. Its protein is CAISDGAAKNIQYF.

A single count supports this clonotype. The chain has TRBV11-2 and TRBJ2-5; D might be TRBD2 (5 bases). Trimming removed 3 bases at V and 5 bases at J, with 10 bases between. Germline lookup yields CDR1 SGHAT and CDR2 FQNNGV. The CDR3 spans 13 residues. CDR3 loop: CASSFPGVETQYF. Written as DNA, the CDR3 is TGTGCCAGCAGCTTTCCCGGGGTTGAGACCCAGTACTTC.

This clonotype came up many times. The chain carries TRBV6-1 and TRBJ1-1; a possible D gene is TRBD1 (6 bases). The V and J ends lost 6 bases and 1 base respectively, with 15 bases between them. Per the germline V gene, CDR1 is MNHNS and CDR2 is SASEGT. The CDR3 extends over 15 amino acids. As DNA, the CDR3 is TGTGCCAGCAGCCAGGGGTCGGCACCGAACACTGAAGCTTTCTTT. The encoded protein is CASSQGSAPNTEAFF.

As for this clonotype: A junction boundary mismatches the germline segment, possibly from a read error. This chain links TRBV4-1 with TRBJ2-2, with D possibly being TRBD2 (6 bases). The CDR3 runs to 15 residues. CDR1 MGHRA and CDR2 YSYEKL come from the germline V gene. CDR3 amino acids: CAGSQVGGSGAELFF. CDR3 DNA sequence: TGCGCCGGCAGCCAAGTGGGGGGATCGGGCGCGGAGCTGTTTTTT.

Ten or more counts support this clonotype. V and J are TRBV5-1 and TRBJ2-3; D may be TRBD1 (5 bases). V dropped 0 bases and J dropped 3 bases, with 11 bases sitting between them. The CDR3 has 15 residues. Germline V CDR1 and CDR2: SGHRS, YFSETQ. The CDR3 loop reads CASSLEGYSTDTQYF. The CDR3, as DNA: TGCGCCAGCAGCTTGGAGGGGTATTCGACAGATACGCAGTATTTT. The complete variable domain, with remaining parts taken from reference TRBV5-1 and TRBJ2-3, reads KAGVTQTPRYLIKTRGQQVTLSCSPISGHRSVSWYQQTPGQGLQFLFEYFSETQRNKGNFPGRFSGRQFSNSRSEMNVSTLELGDSALYLCASSLEGYSTDTQYFGPGTRLTVL.

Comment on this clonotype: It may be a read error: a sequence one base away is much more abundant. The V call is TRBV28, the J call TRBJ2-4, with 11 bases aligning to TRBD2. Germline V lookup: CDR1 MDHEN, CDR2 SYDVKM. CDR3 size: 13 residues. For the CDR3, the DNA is TGTACCACTGGTCTTAGCGGGAGGGCGCGTCAGTACTTC. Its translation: CTTGLSGRARQYF. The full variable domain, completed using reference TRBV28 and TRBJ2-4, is DVKVTQSSRYLVKRTGEKVFLECVQDMDHENMFWYRQDPGLGLRLIYFSYDVKMKEKGDIPEGYSVSREKKERFSLILESASTNQTSMYLCTTGLSGRARQYFGAGTRLSVL.

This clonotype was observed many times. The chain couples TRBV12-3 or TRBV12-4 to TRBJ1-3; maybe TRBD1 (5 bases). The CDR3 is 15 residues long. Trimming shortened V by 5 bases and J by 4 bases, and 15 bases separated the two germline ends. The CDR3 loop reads CASSTRGLLGNTIYF. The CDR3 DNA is TGTGCCAGCAGTACACGGGGACTGTTGGGAAACACCATATATTTT.

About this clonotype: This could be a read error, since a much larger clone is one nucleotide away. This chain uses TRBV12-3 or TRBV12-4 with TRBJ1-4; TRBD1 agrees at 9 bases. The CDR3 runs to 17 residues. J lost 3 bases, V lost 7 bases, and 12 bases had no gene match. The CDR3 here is CASNTRGTGRSNEKLFF. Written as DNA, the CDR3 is TGTGCCAGCAATACCCGGGGGACAGGGAGATCTAATGAAAAACTGTTTTTT.

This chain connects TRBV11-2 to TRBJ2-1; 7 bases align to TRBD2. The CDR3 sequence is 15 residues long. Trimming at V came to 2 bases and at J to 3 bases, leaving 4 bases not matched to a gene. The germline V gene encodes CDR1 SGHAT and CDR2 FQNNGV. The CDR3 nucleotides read TGTGCCAGCAGCTTAATCCTAGCGGTCTACAATGAGCAGTTCTTC. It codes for CASSLILAVYNEQFF.

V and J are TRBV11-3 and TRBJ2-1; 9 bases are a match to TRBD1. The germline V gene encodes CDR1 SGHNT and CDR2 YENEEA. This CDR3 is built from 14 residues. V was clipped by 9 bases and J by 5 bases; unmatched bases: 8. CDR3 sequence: CARRTGGVNNEQFF. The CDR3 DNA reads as TGTGCCAGAAGAACAGGGGGCGTAAACAATGAGCAGTTCTTC.

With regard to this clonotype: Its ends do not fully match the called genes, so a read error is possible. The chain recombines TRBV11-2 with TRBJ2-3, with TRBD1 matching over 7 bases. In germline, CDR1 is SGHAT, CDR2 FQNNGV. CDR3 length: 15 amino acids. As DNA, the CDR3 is TGTGCTAGCAGCCTTACAGGGGAAACTACAGATACGCACTGTTTT. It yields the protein CASSLTGETTDTHCF.